These 21 T cell receptor beta chains originate from one sample sequenced in a study of beta chain features in type 1 diabetes. Study outcomes and limitations: TCRB CDR3s were moderately but significantly shorter in Type 1 diabetes patients in all four CD4+ subsets.

No antigens are known for them. The sequenced template was cDNA made from the entire isolated RNA. The table came from immunoSEQ multiplex PCR; TCRdb's copy has only in-frame clones and leaves some out. There are about 260,000 clones in the sample; roughly 20% occur only once, and around 0.03% lies in the top ten. The sample comprised naive CD4+ T cells from blood. These receptors were obtained from a woman aged 35 to 49 with type 1 diabetes.

This clone was recorded a few times. The rearrangement links TRBV30 to TRBJ2-7; tentative D call: TRBD1 (6 bases). Germline V lookup: CDR1 GTSNPN, CDR2 SVGIG (reference sequence). There are 12 residues in the CDR3. V was pared by 1 base and J by 5 bases, with 9 bases between. The CDR3 DNA is TGTGCCTGGAGTGGAGGGGGTAACGAGCAGTACTTC. Protein: CAWSGGGNEQYF.

Only a few counts were recorded for this clone. V usage is TRBV7-2 and J usage is TRBJ2-7; D is uncertain. The CDR3 is 11 amino acids. The V and J ends lost 5 bases and 7 bases respectively, with 9 bases between them. Germline lookup yields CDR1 SGHTA and CDR2 FQGNSA. CDR3 amino acids: CASSLRVEQYF. CDR3 nucleotides: TGTGCCAGCAGCCTCCGGGTAGAGCAGTACTTC.

This clone occurred a few times. V and J are TRBV6-5 and TRBJ2-7; no clear D. The CDR3 extends over 14 amino acids. Trimming shortened V by 0 bases and J by 6 bases, and 12 bases separated the two germline ends. CDR1 is MNHEY, CDR2 SVGAGI, per germline. In nucleotides, the CDR3 is TGTGCCAGCAGTTACTCCCCGGGTAGCAGCGAGCAGTACTTC. Translated: CASSYSPGSSEQYF.

This clone was found a few times. The J gene is TRBJ1-1, the V gene TRBV28; D not certain. CDR1 MDHEN and CDR2 SYDVKM come from the germline V gene. With 3 bases removed from V and 7 bases from J, the gap between germline ends came to 9 bases. CDR3 size: 12 residues. The CDR3 nucleotides read TGTGCCAGCAGTTTCTTGGCCTTTGAAGCTTTCTTT. As protein: CASSFLAFEAFF.

The V and J genes are TRBV6-5 and TRBJ2-7, with 8 bases that match TRBD1. With 0 bases clipped from V and 4 bases from J, the junction kept 8 bases outside the gene matches. CDR1 is MNHEY and CDR2 is SVGAGI in the germline V gene. This CDR3 comprises 16 residues. The CDR3 bases are TGTGCCAGCAGTTACTCGAGAGGACAGGGCGGGTACGAGCAGTACTTC. It encodes CASSYSRGQGGYEQYF.

The chain uses TRBV9 and TRBJ2-5, with 9 bases matching TRBD1. Per the germline V gene, CDR1 is SGDLS and CDR2 is YYNGEE. The V segment lost 3 bases and the J segment 3 bases; nucleotides outside the gene matches: 9. CDR3 size: 16 residues. The DNA of the CDR3 is TGTGCCAGCAGCGAGAGATCCCGGACAGGGGAAGAGACCCAGTACTTC. It yields the protein CASSERSRTGEETQYF.

This clone was seen a few times. The chain employs TRBV7-9 and TRBJ2-3; 8 bases align to TRBD2. Trimming removed 5 bases from V and 7 bases from J; junction bases left unmatched: 11. CDR1 is SEHNR, CDR2 FQNEAQ, per germline (reference sequence). The CDR3 length is 15 residues. Written as DNA, the CDR3 is TGTGCCAGCAGCCAAGACCGAGGACTAGCCTATACGCAGTATTTT. It codes for CASSQDRGLAYTQYF.

V usage is TRBV4-3 and J usage is TRBJ2-2; a possible D gene is TRBD1 (5 bases). The germline V gene has CDR1 LGHNA and CDR2 YSLEER. Trimming left V 0 bases short and J 1 base short, with 9 bases between. This CDR3 has 16 residues. The CDR3 loop reads CASSQEGRENTGELFF. DNA of the CDR3: TGCGCCAGCAGCCAAGAGGGCAGGGAGAACACCGGGGAGCTGTTTTTT.

The rearrangement joins TRBV6-6 to TRBJ2-5; 10 nucleotides line up with TRBD1. The V gene end was trimmed by 11 bases and the J gene end by 4 bases; junction bases not matched to a gene: 7. The CDR3 length is 13 residues. Germline assignment: CDR1 MNHNY and CDR2 SVGAGI (reference sequence). CDR3: CAGGQGERETQYF. Written as DNA, the CDR3 is TGTGCCGGAGGACAGGGGGAAAGAGAGACCCAGTACTTC.

The genes are TRBV9 and TRBJ1-2, with TRBD1 matching over 8 bases. Germline V gives CDR1 SGDLS, CDR2 YYNGEE. The V segment lost 8 bases and the J segment 7 bases; nucleotides outside the gene matches: 1. CDR3 size: 10 residues. The CDR3 DNA reads TGTGCCAGTGGACAGGGTGGCTACACCTTC. Its translation: CASGQGGYTF.

The chain has TRBV29-1 and TRBJ2-1, with 10 bases identical to TRBD2. Germline V lookup: CDR1 SQVTM, CDR2 ANQGSEA. The CDR3 spans 14 residues. V lost 6 bases, J lost 4 bases, and 6 bases stayed unmatched. The CDR3 protein is CSVATSGTYNEQFF. The CDR3 DNA is TGCAGCGTGGCTACTAGCGGGACGTACAATGAGCAGTTCTTC.

The table lists this clone with a few counts. V usage is TRBV29-1 and J usage is TRBJ1-1, with a possible D match to TRBD1 (5 bases). Trimming pared 5 bases from V and 5 bases from J, leaving 15 bases between. This CDR3 contains 13 residues. CDR1 is SQVTM, CDR2 ANQGSEA, per germline. The CDR3 spells CSVTLLGGTEAFF. In nucleotides, the CDR3 is TGCAGCGTTACCCTCTTGGGGGGGACTGAAGCTTTCTTT.

This clone was detected only a few times. The chain uses TRBV13 and TRBJ2-1, with 7 bases matching TRBD1. Germline CDR1 PRHDT, CDR2 FYEKMQ (reference sequence). The V segment lost 0 bases and the J segment 4 bases; nucleotides outside the gene matches: 9. The CDR3 covers 17 residues. The CDR3 DNA is TGTGCCAGCAGCTTAGGTTGGGACAGTACGAGTTACAATGAGCAGTTCTTC. As protein: CASSLGWDSTSYNEQFF.

This clone was found a few times. The chain recombines TRBV19 with TRBJ2-5, with TRBD2 matching 10 bases. The CDR3 is made up of 15 amino acids. J was trimmed by 5 bases and V by 5 bases; bases with no gene match: 8. Germline V gene sequence: CDR1 LNHDA, CDR2 SQIVND (reference sequence). CDR3: CASSVGTSVLETQYF. The CDR3 DNA is TGTGCCAGTAGTGTTGGGACTAGCGTTCTCGAGACCCAGTACTTC.

This clone has a handful of counts. The rearrangement links TRBV29-1 to TRBJ1-1, with D unclear. CDR3 length: 16 residues. CDR1 and CDR2 from the germline V gene are SQVTM and ANQGSEA. The germline V and J ends were trimmed by 0 bases and 4 bases, with 18 bases remaining between them. The CDR3 loop reads CSVEDEVNLGSTEAFF. CDR3 nucleotide sequence: TGCAGCGTTGAAGATGAAGTTAACCTCGGTAGCACTGAAGCTTTCTTT.

This rearrangement joins TRBV5-1 to TRBJ2-2, with 9 bases aligning to TRBD1. The CDR3 is 18 residues long. Looked up from germline, CDR1 is SGHRS and CDR2 is YFSETQ. With V trimmed by 3 bases and J by 6 bases, 15 bases remained unmatched. CDR3 coding DNA: TGCGCCAGCAGCTCGTCCCGGGACAGGGATTGGATTCCCGGGGAGCTGTTTTTT. It codes for CASSSSRDRDWIPGELFF.

This clone was counted between two and nine times. The chain couples TRBV6-5 to TRBJ2-5, with no clear D. The CDR3 runs to 15 residues. Germline V gene lookup returns CDR1 MNHEY and CDR2 SVGAGI. V was trimmed by 0 bases and J by 1 base, leaving 9 bases between them. CDR3 coding DNA: TGTGCCAGCAGTTACTCGGGTCAGGCCCAAGAGACCCAGTACTTC. Protein: CASSYSGQAQETQYF.

The chain uses TRBV28 and TRBJ2-7; D is perhaps TRBD1 (5 bases). Trimming removed 6 bases at V and 6 bases at J, with 21 bases between. Germline CDR1 reads MDHEN; CDR2 reads SYDVKM. The CDR3 contains 15 residues. DNA for the CDR3: TGTGCCAGCAGAGGGTGGGCCGGGTCAAGGGGCGAGCAGTACTTC. This sequence encodes CASRGWAGSRGEQYF.

CDR3 sequence: CASSPQEAPNYEQYF. DNA for the CDR3: TGTGCCAGCAGCCCCCAGGAGGCCCCTAACTACGAGCAGTACTTC. V gene TRBV9 combines with J gene TRBJ2-7; perhaps TRBD2 as D (5 bases). This CDR3 comprises 15 residues. Germline loops: CDR1 SGDLS, CDR2 YYNGEE. V dropped 4 bases and J dropped 3 bases, with 17 bases sitting between them. The full variable domain, completed using reference TRBV9 and TRBJ2-7, is DSGVTQTPKHLITATGQRVTLRCSPRSGDLSVYWYQQSLDQGLQFLIQYYNGEERAKGNILERFSAQQFPDLHSELNLSSLELGDSALYFCASSPQEAPNYEQYFGPGTRLTVT.

This clone occurred a few times. The chain employs TRBV7-3 and TRBJ2-5; a weak D match, TRBD2 (6 bases). Germline V gene sequence: CDR1 SGHTA, CDR2 FQGTGA. The CDR3 extends over 15 amino acids. The V gene lost 1 base and the J gene lost 1 base, with 10 bases spanning the gap. CDR3 protein: CASSLRGDFQETQYF. The CDR3 nucleotides read TGTGCCAGCAGCTTAAGGGGGGACTTCCAAGAGACCCAGTACTTC.

The V call is TRBV30, the J call TRBJ1-4; maybe TRBD1 (5 bases). This CDR3 contains 14 residues. Per germline, CDR1 GTSNPN and CDR2 SVGIG (reference sequence). V was shortened by 0 bases and J by 3 bases, with 8 bases between the two germline ends. Written as DNA, the CDR3 is TGTGCCTGGAGTGTAGGGGAAGCTAATGAAAAACTGTTTTTT. Protein product: CAWSVGEANEKLFF.